This T cell receptor beta chain comes out of a study of T cells after yellow fever vaccination. Looking at the study overall: It was with CD3, CD45RA, CCR7 and CD95 that the EM, EMRA, CM and Tscm memory subsets were sorted.

In this sample, this clonotype turned up a few times. V gave up 4 bases and J gave up 2 bases; unmatched junction bases: 11. Germline CDR1 is KGHDR and CDR2 is SFDVKD. CDR3 length: 18 amino acids. Study-wide results and limits: In sorted memory subsets at day 0, almost all vaccine-responding clonotypes were below detection. Highly abundant clonotypes carried over from the bulk population could end up in FACS-sorted repertoires as contaminants.

TCRdb re-analysed the 5' RACE reads in MiXCR, keeping a single row per CDR3 protein. The sample yields over 45,000 distinct CDR3 sequences, about 5.6% seen once. The receptor was derived from a man between 18 and 29 years old who received the YFV17D yellow fever vaccine. The V gene is TRBV24-1, the J gene TRBJ2-2; 8 positions agree with TRBD2. The material sequenced was PBMCs, either bulk or a sorted T-cell subset (CD4+, CD8+, memory, or dextramer-sorted; not recorded which), taken on the day of the yellow fever booster vaccination. The CDR3 region is CATSDIPLRGANTGELFF. The CDR3 nucleotides are TGTGCCACCAGTGACATCCCCCTGCGGGGGGCCAACACCGGGGAGCTGTTTTTT.